These T cell receptor beta chains were read from a single sample in a study of blood T cell repertoires in COVID-19. The method was immunoSEQ multiplex PCR; TCRdb's version includes in-frame clones alone and lacks a portion of them. The sample contains 200,000 to 250,000 clones, about three quarters of which appear only once. The material sequenced was peripheral blood. Every receptor here comes from a woman aged 70 to 79 with acute or convalescent COVID-19. Each CDR3 is given with its conserved first and last residue. The order of the fields is J gene, clone size, V gene, D gene, CDR3 DNA, CDR3 protein. D genes are given only for firm matches. Not every row has a clone size; where given, it reads once, few, many or a size class.

j_call: TRBJ2-5
clone_size: .
v_call: TRBV20-1
d_call: .
cdr3_nt: TGCAGTGCTAGTATTCAGGGGATCGCGGAGACCCAGTACTTC
cdr3_aa: CSASIQGIAETQYF

j_call: TRBJ2-5
clone_size: .
v_call: TRBV7-9
d_call: TRBD2
cdr3_nt: TGTGCCAGCAGCTTATTGGAGGGACTAGCCTTTCAGACCCAGTACTTC
cdr3_aa: CASSLLEGLAFQTQYF

j_call: TRBJ2-6
clone_size: .
v_call: TRBV29-1
d_call: .
cdr3_nt: TGCAGCGTTGAATTAGCGAGGACAGTCCAAAGCTCTGGGGCCAACGTCCTGACTTTC
cdr3_aa: CSVELARTVQSSGANVLTF

j_call: TRBJ2-5
clone_size: .
v_call: TRBV2
d_call: TRBD2
cdr3_nt: TGTGCCAGCAGACAACTAGCGGGGGGGGAGACCCAGTACTTC
cdr3_aa: CASRQLAGGETQYF

j_call: TRBJ1-2
clone_size: .
v_call: TRBV24-1
d_call: .
cdr3_nt: TGTGCCACCAGTGATTTTACGGGGTATGGCTACACCTTC
cdr3_aa: CATSDFTGYGYTF

j_call: TRBJ2-1
clone_size: .
v_call: TRBV6-5
d_call: TRBD2
cdr3_nt: TGTGCCAGCAGCCTAGCGGGGGGCGGGAATGAGCAGTTCTTC
cdr3_aa: CASSLAGGGNEQFF

j_call: TRBJ2-5
clone_size: few
v_call: TRBV10-3
d_call: TRBD2
cdr3_nt: TGTGCCATCAGTGTGAGTGGGCCAGCGGGGGGCGGAGAGACCCAGTACTTC
cdr3_aa: CAISVSGPAGGGETQYF

j_call: TRBJ2-5
clone_size: .
v_call: TRBV3-1/TRBV3-2
d_call: TRBD1
cdr3_nt: TGTGCCAGCAGCCAAGGGACAGGAGGAGGCCGGACCCAGTACTTC
cdr3_aa: CASSQGTGGGRTQYF

j_call: TRBJ2-3
clone_size: .
v_call: TRBV29-1
d_call: TRBD1
cdr3_nt: TGCAGCGTTGAAGGGACAGGGGACCCAGATACGCAGTATTTT
cdr3_aa: CSVEGTGDPDTQYF

j_call: TRBJ2-1
clone_size: .
v_call: TRBV2
d_call: .
cdr3_nt: TGTGCCAGCAGTCCCGGGGGCGCGGGGGACAATGAGCAGTTCTTC
cdr3_aa: CASSPGGAGDNEQFF

j_call: TRBJ2-7
clone_size: .
v_call: TRBV19
d_call: .
cdr3_nt: TGTGCCAGTAGTATCACCGGGGGAAAGGTATACTACGAGCAGTACTTC
cdr3_aa: CASSITGGKVYYEQYF

j_call: TRBJ2-1
clone_size: .
v_call: TRBV4-3
d_call: TRBD2
cdr3_nt: TGCGCCAGCAGCCAAGGAACTAGCGCGTACAATGAGCAGTTCTTC
cdr3_aa: CASSQGTSAYNEQFF

j_call: TRBJ2-5
clone_size: once
v_call: TRBV11-2
d_call: TRBD2
cdr3_nt: TGTGCCAGCAGTTCCTTAGCGGGCCGGGGGACCCAGTACTTC
cdr3_aa: CASSSLAGRGTQYF

j_call: TRBJ1-6
clone_size: .
v_call: TRBV5-1
d_call: .
cdr3_nt: TGCGCCAGCAGCTTATTAGAGGGTTCACCCCTCCACTTT
cdr3_aa: CASSLLEGSPLHF